Below, one T cell receptor (beta chain) is given with its context. The target antigen is unknown. A quantitative 5'-RACE method, one with molecular barcodes, was used to make TCR beta libraries. TCRdb ran MiXCR on the 5' RACE reads and lists one entry per CDR3 protein. The sample yields about 340,000 distinct CDR3 sequences, roughly 20% seen once. This entry belongs to a study of CD8 T cells in ankylosing spondylitis. The study, taken as a whole, reports: Typical of ankylosing spondylitis blood, it appeared, was a TCR beta motif of eight highly homologous variants. Enrichment of disease-linked clones was reportedly significant in matched ankylosing spondylitis synovial fluid. Within peripheral blood, clones linked to disease were CD8+ and relatively rare.

The germline gives CDR1 MGHRA, CDR2 YSYEKL. With 1 base removed from V and 0 bases from J, the gap between germline ends came to 7 bases. This CDR3 contains 14 residues. Input material: blood, either unsorted or a sorted T cell fraction (not recorded which). The sequence came from a male donor with ankylosing spondylitis or in good health (not recorded which). This rearrangement joins TRBV4-1 to TRBJ2-7; D is perhaps TRBD1 or TRBD2 (5 bases each). The CDR3 DNA follows: TGCGCCAGCAGCCAAGTAGGGACCTCCTACGAGCAGTACTTC. Protein: CASSQVGTSYEQYF.